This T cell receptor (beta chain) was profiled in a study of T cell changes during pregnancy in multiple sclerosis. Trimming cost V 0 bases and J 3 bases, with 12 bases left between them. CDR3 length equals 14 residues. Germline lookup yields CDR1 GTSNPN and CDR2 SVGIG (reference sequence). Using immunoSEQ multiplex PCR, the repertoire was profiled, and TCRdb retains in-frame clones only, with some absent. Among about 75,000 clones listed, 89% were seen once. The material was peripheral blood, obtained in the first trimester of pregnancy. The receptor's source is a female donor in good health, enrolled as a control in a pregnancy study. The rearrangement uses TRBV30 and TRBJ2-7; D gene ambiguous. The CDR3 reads CAWSVRKTGYEQYF. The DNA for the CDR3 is TGTGCCTGGAGTGTACGGAAGACGGGCTACGAGCAGTACTTC.